The present entry profiles one T cell receptor beta chain with its context. Followed over time, Seattle patients had been enrolled while infection was active. TCRdb's copy holds only in-frame clones and misses some; the assay was immunoSEQ multiplex PCR. The repertoire includes about 170,000 clones, roughly 81% of them detected once, and less than 3.5% sits in the top ten. This sample was included in a study of blood T cell repertoires in COVID-19. Study in general: Samples representing acute and convalescent COVID-19 were sourced from the United States, Italy and Spain.

The sequenced material came from peripheral blood. The TCR was taken from a woman of 80 years or more with COVID-19, enrolled during active disease.

CDR3 in amino acids: CASSPRTGATRREQYF. The DNA for the CDR3 is TGCGCCAGCAGCCCTAGGACAGGCGCGACTCGACGCGAGCAGTACTTC. The chain links TRBV5-1 to TRBJ2-7; 7 nucleotides line up with TRBD1. V lost 4 bases and J lost 6; bases outside the gene matches: 16. This CDR3 is built from 16 residues. Looked up from germline, CDR1 is SGHRS and CDR2 is YFSETQ.